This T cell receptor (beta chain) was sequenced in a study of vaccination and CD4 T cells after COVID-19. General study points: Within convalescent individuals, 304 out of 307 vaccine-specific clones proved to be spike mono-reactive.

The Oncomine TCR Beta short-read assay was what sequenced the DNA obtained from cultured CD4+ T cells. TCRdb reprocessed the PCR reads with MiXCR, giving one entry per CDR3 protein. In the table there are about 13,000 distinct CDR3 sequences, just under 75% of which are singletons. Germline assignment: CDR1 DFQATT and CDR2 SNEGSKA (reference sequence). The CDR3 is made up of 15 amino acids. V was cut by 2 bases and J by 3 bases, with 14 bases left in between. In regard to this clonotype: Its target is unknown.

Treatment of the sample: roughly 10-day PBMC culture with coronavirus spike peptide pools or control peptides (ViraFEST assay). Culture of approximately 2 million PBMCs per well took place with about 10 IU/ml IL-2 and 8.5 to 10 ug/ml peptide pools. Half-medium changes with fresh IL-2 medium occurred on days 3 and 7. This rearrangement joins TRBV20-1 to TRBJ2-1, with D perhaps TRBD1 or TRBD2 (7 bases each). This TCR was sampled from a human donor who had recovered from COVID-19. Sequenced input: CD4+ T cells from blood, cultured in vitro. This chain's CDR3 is CSARLPGGVYNEQFF. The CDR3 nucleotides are TGCAGTGCTAGACTACCAGGGGGGGTCTACAATGAGCAGTTCTTC.